This TCR beta chain came from a study of blood T cell repertoires in COVID-19. The CDR3 runs to 15 residues. Germline loops: CDR1 LNHDA, CDR2 SQIVND (reference sequence). The J segment lost 5 bases and the V segment lost 6 bases, leaving 10 bases of the junction unmatched. The assay was immunoSEQ multiplex PCR, and TCRdb's table has in-frame clones only and misses some. The top ten hold less than 5% of the sample, which has about 350,000 clones, roughly 89% seen once. The rearrangement links TRBV19 to TRBJ2-3; the match to TRBD2 covers 8 bases. Sequencing input: peripheral blood. This sequence was found in a woman aged 55 to 70 with COVID-19, enrolled during active disease. CDR3 nucleotides: TGTGCCAGTAGGAGTAGCGGGGACCCGGGAGATACGCAGTATTTT. It specifies CASRSSGDPGDTQYF.